This T cell receptor (beta chain) originates from a study of T cells in Graves' hyperthyroidism and ophthalmopathy. Notes on the study in general: Patients with ophthalmopathy were separated from those with stable hyperthyroidism by a 13 V-J model.

This clonotype appeared many times. What it binds is not known. The source material, RNA transcripts, was used to amplify TCR beta CDR3 regions. Initially, a first-round RT-PCR of the TCR CDR3 employed the HTBI primer set. TCRdb used MiXCR to reprocess the multiplex PCR reads, holding one entry per CDR3 protein. Of about 400,000 distinct CDR3 sequences listed, about a sixth were seen once; the top ten hold roughly 8%. V lost 0 bases and J lost 4, with 12 bases in between. This CDR3 is built from 16 residues. Germline CDR1 MGHRA, CDR2 YSYEKL. The TCR comes from a woman between 18 and 29 years old with Graves' hyperthyroidism. The V gene is TRBV4-1, the J gene TRBJ1-4, with D perhaps matching TRBD1 (6 bases). The sequenced material came from blood. CDR3 protein: CASSQEAGHRNEKLFF. CDR3 bases: TGCGCCAGCAGCCAAGAGGCGGGACACCGTAATGAAAAACTGTTTTTT.